This T cell receptor beta chain was profiled in a study of shared clonotypes between healthy human individuals. Naive CD8 cells lacked CD45RO and underwent positive selection for CCR7, leaving out terminally differentiated effector memory CD45RA+ cells. The V gene's germline CDR1 is PRHDT and CDR2 FYEKMQ (reference sequence). This CDR3 contains 17 residues. The V gene lost 5 bases and the J gene lost 0 bases, with 16 bases spanning the gap. The table came from immunoSEQ multiplex PCR; TCRdb's copy has only in-frame clones and leaves some out. Among over 2,000,000 clones listed, 80% to 95% were seen once.

The sequencing input was naive CD8+ T cells from PBMCs. This clonotype was sampled from a man between 18 and 35 years old in good health. Some clones in this sample may be carry-over from other donors' samples. J is TRBJ1-4 and V is TRBV13; D remains ambiguous. As DNA, the CDR3 is TGTGCCAGCAGCCCTAGCATGGCGCATGCAACTAATGAAAAACTGTTTTTT. Its protein product is CASSPSMAHATNEKLFF.